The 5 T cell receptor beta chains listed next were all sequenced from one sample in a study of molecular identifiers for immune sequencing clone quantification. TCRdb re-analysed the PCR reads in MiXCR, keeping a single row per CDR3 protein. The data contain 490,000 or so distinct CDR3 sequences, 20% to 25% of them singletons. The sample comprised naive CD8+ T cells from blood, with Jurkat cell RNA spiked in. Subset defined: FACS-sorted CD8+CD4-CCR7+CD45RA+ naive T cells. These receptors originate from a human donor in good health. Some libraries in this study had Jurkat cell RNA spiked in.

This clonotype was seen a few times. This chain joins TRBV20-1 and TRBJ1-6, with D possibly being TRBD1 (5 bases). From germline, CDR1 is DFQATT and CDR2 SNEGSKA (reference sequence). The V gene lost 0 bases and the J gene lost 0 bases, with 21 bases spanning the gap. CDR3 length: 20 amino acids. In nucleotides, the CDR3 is TGCAGTGCTAGAGATTTTCGGGGAGGACAAATAAGCTCCTATAATTCACCCCTCCACTTT. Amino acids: CSARDFRGGQISSYNSPLHF.

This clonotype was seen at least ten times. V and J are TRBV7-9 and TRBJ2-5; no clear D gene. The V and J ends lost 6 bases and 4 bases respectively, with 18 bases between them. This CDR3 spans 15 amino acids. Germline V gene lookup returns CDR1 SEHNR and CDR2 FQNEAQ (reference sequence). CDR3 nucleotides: TGTGCCAGCAGTAAGCCCGGACCCGAAAGAGAGACCCAGTACTTC. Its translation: CASSKPGPERETQYF.

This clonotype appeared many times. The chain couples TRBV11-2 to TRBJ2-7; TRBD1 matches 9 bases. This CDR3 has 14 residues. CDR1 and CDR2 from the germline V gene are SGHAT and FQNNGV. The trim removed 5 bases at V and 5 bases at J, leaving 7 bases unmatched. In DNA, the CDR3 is TGTGCCAGCAGCGCCTGGACAGGGGCCCACGAGCAGTACTTC. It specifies CASSAWTGAHEQYF.

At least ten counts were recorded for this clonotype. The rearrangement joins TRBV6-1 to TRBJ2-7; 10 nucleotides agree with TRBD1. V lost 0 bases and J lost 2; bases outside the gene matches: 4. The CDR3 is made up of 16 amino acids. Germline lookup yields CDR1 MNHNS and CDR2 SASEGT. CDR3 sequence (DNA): TGTGCCAGCAGTGAAGCGCGTGGGACAGGGGCCTACGAGCAGTACTTC. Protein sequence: CASSEARGTGAYEQYF.

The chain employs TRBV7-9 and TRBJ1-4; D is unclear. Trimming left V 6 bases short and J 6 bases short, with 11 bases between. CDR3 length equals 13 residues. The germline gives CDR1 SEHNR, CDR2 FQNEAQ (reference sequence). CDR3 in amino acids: CASRTLKDEKLFF. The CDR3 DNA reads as TGTGCCAGCAGAACATTAAAGGATGAAAAACTGTTTTTT.